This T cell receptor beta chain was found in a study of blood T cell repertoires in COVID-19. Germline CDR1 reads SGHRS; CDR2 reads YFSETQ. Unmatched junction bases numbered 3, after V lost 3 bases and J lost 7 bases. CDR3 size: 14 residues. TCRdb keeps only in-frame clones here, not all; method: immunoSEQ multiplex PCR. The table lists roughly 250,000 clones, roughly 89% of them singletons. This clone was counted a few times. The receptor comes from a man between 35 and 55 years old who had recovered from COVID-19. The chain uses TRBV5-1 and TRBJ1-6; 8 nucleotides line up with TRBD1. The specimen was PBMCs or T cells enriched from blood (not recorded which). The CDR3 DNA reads TGCGCCAGCAGCTCGCGACAGGGGAATTCACCCCTCCACTTT. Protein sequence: CASSSRQGNSPLHF.